The entry below gives a single T cell receptor (beta chain) sequence along with its context. Its antigen is currently unknown. These data belong to a study of shared clonotypes between healthy human individuals. General study findings and limits: Specimens sampled were limited to blood, with tissue repertoires likely differing. Around 5% was the fraction of naive CD4 clonotypes found shared across several donors.

The germline V gene has CDR1 SEHNR and CDR2 FQNEAQ (reference sequence). This CDR3 has 12 amino acids. V lost 1 base and J lost 9, with 9 bases in between. Each donor was a Caucasian adult residing in Nashville, Tennessee. Repertoires were generated with immunoSEQ multiplex PCR, while TCRdb's copy carries only in-frame clones and drops some. The sample includes 2 million to 3 million clones, roughly 93% of them seen just once. The gene calls are TRBV7-9 and TRBJ1-2, with unresolved D. The sample comprised naive CD4+ T cells from PBMCs. Subset noted: CD45RA+ positively selected. The receptor comes from a man between 18 and 29 years old in good health. Some clones in this sample may be carry-over from other donors' samples. CDR3 sequence reads: CASSLGAESYTF. The CDR3 DNA reads TGTGCCAGCAGCTTAGGGGCTGAAAGCTACACCTTC. Drawing the rest from reference TRBV7-9 and TRBJ1-2, the complete variable domain is DTGVSQNPRHKITKRGQNVTFRCDPISEHNRLYWYRQTLGQGPEFLTYFQNEAQLEKSRLLSDRFSAERPKGSFSTLEIQRTEQGDSAMYLCASSLGAESYTFGSGTRLTVV.